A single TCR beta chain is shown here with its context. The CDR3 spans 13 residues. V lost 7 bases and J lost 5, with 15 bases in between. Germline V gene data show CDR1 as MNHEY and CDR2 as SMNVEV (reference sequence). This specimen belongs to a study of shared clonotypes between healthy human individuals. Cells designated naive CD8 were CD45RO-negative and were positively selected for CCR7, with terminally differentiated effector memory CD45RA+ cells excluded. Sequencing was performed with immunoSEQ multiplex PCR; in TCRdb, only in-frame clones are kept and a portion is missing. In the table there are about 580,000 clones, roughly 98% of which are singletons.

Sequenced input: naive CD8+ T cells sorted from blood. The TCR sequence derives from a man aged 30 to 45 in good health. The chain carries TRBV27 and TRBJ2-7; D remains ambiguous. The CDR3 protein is CASTSLSRNEQYF. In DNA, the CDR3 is TGTGCCAGCACCTCCTTGAGTAGAAACGAGCAGTACTTC.